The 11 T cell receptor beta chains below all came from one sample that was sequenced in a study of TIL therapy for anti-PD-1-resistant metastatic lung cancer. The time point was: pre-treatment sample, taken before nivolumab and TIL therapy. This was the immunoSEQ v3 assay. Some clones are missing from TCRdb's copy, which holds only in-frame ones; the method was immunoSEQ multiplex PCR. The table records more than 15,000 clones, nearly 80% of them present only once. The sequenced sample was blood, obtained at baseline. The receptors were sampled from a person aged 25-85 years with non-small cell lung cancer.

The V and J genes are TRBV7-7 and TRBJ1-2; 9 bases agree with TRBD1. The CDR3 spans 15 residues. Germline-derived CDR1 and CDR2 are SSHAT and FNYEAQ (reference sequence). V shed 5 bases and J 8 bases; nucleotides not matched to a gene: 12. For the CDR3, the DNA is TGTGCCAGCAGCGCCGCCCGGGACAGGGCAGGCGGCTACACCTTC. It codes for CASSAARDRAGGYTF.

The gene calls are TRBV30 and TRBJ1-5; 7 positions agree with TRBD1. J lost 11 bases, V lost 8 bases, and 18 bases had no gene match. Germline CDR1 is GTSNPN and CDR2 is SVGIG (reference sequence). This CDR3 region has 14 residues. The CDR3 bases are TGTGCCGGGAATTCGGGACAGCTCTTTGTGACCCAGCATTTT. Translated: CAGNSGQLFVTQHF.

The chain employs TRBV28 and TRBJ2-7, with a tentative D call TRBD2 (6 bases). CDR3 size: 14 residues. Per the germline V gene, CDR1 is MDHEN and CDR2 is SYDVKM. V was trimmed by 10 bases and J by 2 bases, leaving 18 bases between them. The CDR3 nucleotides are TGTGCCATCAAGGAACTAGCATCCACCTACGAGCAGTACTTC. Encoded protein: CAIKELASTYEQYF.

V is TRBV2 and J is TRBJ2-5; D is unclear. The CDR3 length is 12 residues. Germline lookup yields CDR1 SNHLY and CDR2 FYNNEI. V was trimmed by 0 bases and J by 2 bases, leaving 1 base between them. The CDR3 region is CASSEAQETQYF. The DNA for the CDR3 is TGTGCCAGCAGTGAAGCGCAAGAGACCCAGTACTTC.

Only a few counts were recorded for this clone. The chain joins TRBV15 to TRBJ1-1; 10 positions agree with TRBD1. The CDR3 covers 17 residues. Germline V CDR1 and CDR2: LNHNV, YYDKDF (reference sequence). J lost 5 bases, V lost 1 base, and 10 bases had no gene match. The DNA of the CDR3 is TGTGCCACCAGCAGAGTTTGGGGACAGGGGCTCGGGACTGAAGCTTTCTTT. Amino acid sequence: CATSRVWGQGLGTEAFF.

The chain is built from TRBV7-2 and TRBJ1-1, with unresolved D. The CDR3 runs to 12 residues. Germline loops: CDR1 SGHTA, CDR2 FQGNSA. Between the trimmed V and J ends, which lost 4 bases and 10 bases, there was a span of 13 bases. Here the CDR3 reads CASSSRPDRAFF. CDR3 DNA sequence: TGTGCCAGCAGCTCCCGCCCCGATCGAGCTTTCTTT.

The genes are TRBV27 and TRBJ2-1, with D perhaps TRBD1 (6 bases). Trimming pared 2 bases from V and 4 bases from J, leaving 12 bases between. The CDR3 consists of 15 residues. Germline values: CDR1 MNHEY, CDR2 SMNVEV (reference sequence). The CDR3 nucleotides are TGTGCCAGCAGTTTAGATGTAGGGGGTTACAATGAGCAGTTCTTC. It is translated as CASSLDVGGYNEQFF.

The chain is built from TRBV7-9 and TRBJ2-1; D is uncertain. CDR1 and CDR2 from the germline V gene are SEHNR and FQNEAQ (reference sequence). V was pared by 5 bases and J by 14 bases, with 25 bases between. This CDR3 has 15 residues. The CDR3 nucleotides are TGTGCCAGCAGCCCCGTGTCCCAGATTGGGCTGTTAGAGTTCTTC. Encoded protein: CASSPVSQIGLLEFF. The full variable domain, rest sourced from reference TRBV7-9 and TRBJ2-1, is DTGVSQNPRHKITKRGQNVTFRCDPISEHNRLYWYRQTLGQGPEFLTYFQNEAQLEKSRLLSDRFSAERPKGSFSTLEIQRTEQGDSAMYLCASSPVSQIGLLEFFGPGTRLTVL.

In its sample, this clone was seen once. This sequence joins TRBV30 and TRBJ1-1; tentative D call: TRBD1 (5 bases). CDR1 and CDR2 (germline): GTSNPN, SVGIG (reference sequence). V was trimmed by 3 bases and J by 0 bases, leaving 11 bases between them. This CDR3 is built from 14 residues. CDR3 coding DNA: TGTGCCTGGAGGGTTGGGACGTTGAACACTGAAGCTTTCTTT. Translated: CAWRVGTLNTEAFF.

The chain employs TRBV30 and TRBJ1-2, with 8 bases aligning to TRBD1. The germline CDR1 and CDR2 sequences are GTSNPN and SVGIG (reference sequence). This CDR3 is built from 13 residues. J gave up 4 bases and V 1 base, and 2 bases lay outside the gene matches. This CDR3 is CAWSGGTGYGYTF. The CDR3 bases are TGTGCCTGGAGTGGTGGGACAGGCTATGGCTACACCTTC.

Written as DNA, the CDR3 is TGCGCCAGCAGCTTGGGGGACACTGAAGCTTTCTTT. Amino acid sequence: CASSLGDTEAFF. This chain joins TRBV5-1 and TRBJ1-1; no clear D. Trimming shortened V by 0 bases and J by 3 bases, and 3 bases separated the two germline ends. The CDR3 has 12 residues. CDR1 and CDR2 (germline): SGHRS, YFSETQ.